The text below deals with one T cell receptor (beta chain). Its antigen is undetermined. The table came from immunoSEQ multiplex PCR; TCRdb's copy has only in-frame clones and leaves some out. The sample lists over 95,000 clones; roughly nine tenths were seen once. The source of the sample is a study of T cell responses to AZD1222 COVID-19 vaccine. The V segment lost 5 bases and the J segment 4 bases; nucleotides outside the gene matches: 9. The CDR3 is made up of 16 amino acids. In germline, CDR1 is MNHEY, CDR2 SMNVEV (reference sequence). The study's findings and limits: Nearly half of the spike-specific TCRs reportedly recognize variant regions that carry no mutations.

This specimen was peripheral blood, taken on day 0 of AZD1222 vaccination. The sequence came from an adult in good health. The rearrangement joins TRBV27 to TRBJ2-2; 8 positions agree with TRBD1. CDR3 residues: CASSLFRGLGTGELFF. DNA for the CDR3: TGTGCCAGCAGTCTCTTCAGGGGGCTGGGCACCGGGGAGCTGTTTTTT.